The present T cell receptor beta chain was sequenced within a study of T cell responses to AZD1222 COVID-19 vaccine. Overall study findings and caveats: White British ancestry dominated among donors, who included more females, and clonal diversity was possibly underestimated. Following two doses of AZD1222, Spike-specific TCR breadth and depth rose. Reports indicate that nearly half of spike-specific TCRs are directed at unmutated variant regions.

Losses at the gene ends were 8 bases for V and 6 bases for J; bases not matched to a gene: 7. The CDR3 runs 13 residues. Measured with immunoSEQ multiplex PCR; TCRdb has only the in-frame clones, and not every one. In the table there are around 200,000 clones, 85% to 95% of which are singletons. Of note for this clone: Its antigen is not known.

This chain links TRBV12-3 or TRBV12-4 with TRBJ1-5; 7 bases align to TRBD1. The receptor's source is an adult in good health. The specimen comprised peripheral blood, sampled on day 0 of AZD1222 vaccination. The DNA of the CDR3 is TGTGCCAGCGGGCGACAGGGCACTCAGCCCCAGCATTTT. Translating gives CASGRQGTQPQHF.